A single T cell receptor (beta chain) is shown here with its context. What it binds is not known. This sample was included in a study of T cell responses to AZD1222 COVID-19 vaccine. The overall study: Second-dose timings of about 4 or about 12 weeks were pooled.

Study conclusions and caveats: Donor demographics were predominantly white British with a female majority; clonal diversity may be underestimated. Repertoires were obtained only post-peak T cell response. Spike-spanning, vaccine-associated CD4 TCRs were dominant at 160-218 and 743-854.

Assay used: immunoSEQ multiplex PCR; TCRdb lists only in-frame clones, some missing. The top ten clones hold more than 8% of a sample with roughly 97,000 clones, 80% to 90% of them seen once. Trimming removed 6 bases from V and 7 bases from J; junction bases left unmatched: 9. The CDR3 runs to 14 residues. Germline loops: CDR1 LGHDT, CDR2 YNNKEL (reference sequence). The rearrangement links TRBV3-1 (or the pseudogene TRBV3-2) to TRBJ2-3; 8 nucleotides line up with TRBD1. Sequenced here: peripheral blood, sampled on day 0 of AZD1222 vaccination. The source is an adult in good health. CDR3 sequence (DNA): TGTGCCAGCAGAAATGGACAGGGTGGACATACGCAGTATTTT. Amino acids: CASRNGQGGHTQYF.